These T cell receptor beta chains were read from a single sample in a study of blood T cells in healthy people across ages. A single record per CDR3 protein comes from TCRdb applying MiXCR to the 5' RACE reads. The profile shows about 1.8 million distinct CDR3 sequences, less than 50% of them singletons. The sample consisted of blood. These receptors were taken from a woman between 40 and 50 years old in good health. Both conserved end residues are part of each CDR3. Each record gives: V gene, D gene, J gene, clone size, CDR3 DNA, CDR3 protein. A D gene is named only where the DNA matches it firmly. Part of the rows lack a size; the others show once, few, many or a class for expanded clones.

V: TRBV16
D: TRBD1
J: TRBJ2-3
size: -
DNA: TGTGCCAGCAGCCAATGGGGACAGAGCACAAGGGATACGCAGTATTTT
CDR3: CASSQWGQSTRDTQYF

V: TRBV15
D: -
J: TRBJ1-5
size: -
DNA: TGTGCCACCAGCAGAGATAGGGACCTAGGCAATCAGCCCCGGCATTTT
CDR3: CATSRDRDLGNQPRHF

V: TRBV19
D: -
J: TRBJ1-2
size: few
DNA: TGTGCCAGTAGTTCTTCTGGCTACACCTTC
CDR3: CASSSSGYTF

V: TRBV4-1
D: TRBD1
J: TRBJ2-6
size: few
DNA: TGCGCCAGCAGCGGAACAGGGGGCGAACATGGAGGGGCCAACGTCCTGACTTTC
CDR3: CASSGTGGEHGGANVLTF

V: TRBV5-1
D: -
J: TRBJ1-4
size: -
DNA: TGCGCCAGCACCGAACCAGCAACTAATGAAAAACTGTTTTTT
CDR3: CASTEPATNEKLFF

V: TRBV18
D: -
J: TRBJ2-3
size: -
DNA: TGTGCCAGCTCACCACGGCGGTCCGATACGCAGTATTTT
CDR3: CASSPRRSDTQYF

V: TRBV6-1
D: -
J: TRBJ1-1
size: -
DNA: TGTGCCAGCACCCCCAAGGCGGGCAGCCCCATGAACACTGAAGCTTTCTTT
CDR3: CASTPKAGSPMNTEAFF

V: TRBV6-6
D: TRBD2
J: TRBJ2-5
size: -
DNA: TGTGCCAGCAGTTTACTGGGCTTAGCGGGAGGGGGAGAGACCCAGTACTTC
CDR3: CASSLLGLAGGGETQYF

V: TRBV29-1
D: TRBD2
J: TRBJ2-4
size: few
DNA: TGCAGCCCTCGGGGGGGGGAGCAGTACTTC
CDR3: CSPRGGEQYF

V: TRBV6-6
D: -
J: TRBJ1-4
size: once
DNA: TGTGCCAGCAGTTGGGACCGACCAACTAATGAAAAACTGTTTTTT
CDR3: CASSWDRPTNEKLFF

V: TRBV10-2
D: -
J: TRBJ2-5
size: -
DNA: TGCGCCAGCAGGGCCGGTTCAGTGACCCAGTACTTC
CDR3: CASRAGSVTQYF

V: TRBV12-3/TRBV12-4
D: -
J: TRBJ1-5
size: few
DNA: TGTGCCAGCAGTTTTGCACAGGTAGGGCAGCCCCAGCATTTT
CDR3: CASSFAQVGQPQHF

V: TRBV5-1
D: -
J: TRBJ2-3
size: few
DNA: TGCGCCAGCAGCTTGGACCAGCCCAAAAGCACAGATACGCAGTATTTT
CDR3: CASSLDQPKSTDTQYF

V: TRBV25-1
D: -
J: TRBJ1-1
size: -
DNA: TGTGCCAGCAGTGAATTAGGTTTGGGGCAGGGAGCTTTCTTT
CDR3: CASSELGLGQGAFF

V: TRBV7-9
D: -
J: TRBJ1-5
size: few
DNA: TGTGCCAGCAGCTTAACCGGACGTGGGGGTAGCAATCAGCCCCAGCATTTT
CDR3: CASSLTGRGGSNQPQHF

V: TRBV6-5
D: TRBD2
J: TRBJ2-5
size: few
DNA: TGTGCCAGCAGGGGACTAGGAGGTTCAGAGACCCAGTACTTC
CDR3: CASRGLGGSETQYF